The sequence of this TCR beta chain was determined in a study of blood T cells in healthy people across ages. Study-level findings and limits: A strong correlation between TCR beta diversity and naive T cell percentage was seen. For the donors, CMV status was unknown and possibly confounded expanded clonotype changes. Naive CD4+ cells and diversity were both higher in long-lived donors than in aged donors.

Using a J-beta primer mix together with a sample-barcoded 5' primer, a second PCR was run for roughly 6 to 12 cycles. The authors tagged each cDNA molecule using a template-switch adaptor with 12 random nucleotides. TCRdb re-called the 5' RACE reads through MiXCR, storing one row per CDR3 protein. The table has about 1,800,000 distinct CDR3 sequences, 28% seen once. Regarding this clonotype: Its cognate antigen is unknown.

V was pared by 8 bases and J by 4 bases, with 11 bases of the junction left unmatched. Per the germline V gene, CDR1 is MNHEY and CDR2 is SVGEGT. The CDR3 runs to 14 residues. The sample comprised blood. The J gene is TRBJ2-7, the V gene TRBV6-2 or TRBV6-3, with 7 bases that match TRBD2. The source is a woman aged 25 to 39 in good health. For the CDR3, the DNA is TGTGCCAGCGGGCGGAACGCGGGAGTATACGAGCAGTACTTC. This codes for CASGRNAGVYEQYF.